The rows below give T cell receptor beta chains drawn from one sample of a study of CD8+ T cells in alopecia areata. The data were produced by immunoSEQ multiplex PCR, yet TCRdb's version contains in-frame clones alone and is incomplete. The sample lists over 95,000 clones, more than 55% occurring once. Sequences were derived from CD8+ T cells sorted from blood, sampled at week 4, from a patient treated with tofacitinib. These TCRs come from a human donor with alopecia areata. CDR3s include the opening cysteine and the closing phenylalanine or tryptophan. Fields, in order: clone size, J gene, D gene, V gene, CDR3 protein, CDR3 DNA. A D gene is named only where the DNA matches it firmly. Size is stated for part of the rows, as once, few or many counts, or as a class when the clone is expanded.

size: .
J: TRBJ1-1
D: .
V: TRBV4-3
CDR3: CASSQRTDTDMNTEAFF
DNA: TGCGCCAGCAGCCAAAGGACAGACACAGACATGAACACTGAAGCTTTCTTT

size: few
J: TRBJ2-7
D: TRBD1
V: TRBV27
CDR3: CASSWGTGGSYEQYF
DNA: TGTGCCAGCAGTTGGGGGACAGGGGGGTCCTACGAGCAGTACTTC

size: .
J: TRBJ1-1
D: .
V: TRBV6-5
CDR3: CASSYDWTALNTEAFF
DNA: TGTGCCAGCAGTTACGACTGGACAGCACTGAACACTGAAGCTTTCTTT

size: .
J: TRBJ2-3
D: .
V: TRBV19
CDR3: CASSRVPTDTQYF
DNA: TGTGCCAGTAGCCGGGTACCCACAGATACGCAGTATTTT

size: .
J: TRBJ2-4
D: TRBD2
V: TRBV18
CDR3: CASQPSGDTYHEYF
DNA: TGTGCCAGCCAACCTAGCGGAGACACCTATCATGAGTACTTC

size: .
J: TRBJ1-5
D: .
V: TRBV13
CDR3: CASSYLPGGDQPQHF
DNA: TGTGCCAGCAGTTACCTGCCTGGGGGGGATCAGCCCCAGCATTTT

size: .
J: TRBJ2-3
D: .
V: TRBV29-1
CDR3: CSVDRDSEDTQYF
DNA: TGCAGCGTTGATAGGGACTCTGAAGATACGCAGTATTTT

size: .
J: TRBJ2-1
D: TRBD2
V: TRBV27
CDR3: CASSWGLAGNNEQFF
DNA: TGTGCCAGCAGCTGGGGACTAGCGGGGAACAATGAGCAGTTCTTC

size: .
J: TRBJ2-1
D: .
V: TRBV7-9
CDR3: CASSLAGINEQFF
DNA: TGTGCCAGCAGCTTAGCGGGAATCAATGAGCAGTTCTTC

size: few
J: TRBJ1-2
D: .
V: TRBV29-1
CDR3: CSVEPDIPSGYGYTF
DNA: TGCAGCGTTGAACCGGACATCCCCTCGGGCTATGGCTACACCTTC

size: .
J: TRBJ2-4
D: TRBD2
V: TRBV2
CDR3: CASRTSGGATNIQYF
DNA: TGTGCCAGCCGGACTAGCGGAGGGGCTACGAACATTCAGTACTTC

size: few
J: TRBJ1-3
D: TRBD1
V: TRBV15
CDR3: CATSKTGQYSGNTIYF
DNA: TGTGCCACCAGCAAAACGGGACAGTACTCTGGAAACACCATATATTTT

size: few
J: TRBJ2-6
D: .
V: TRBV5-1
CDR3: CASSTGVLSGANVLTF
DNA: TGCGCCAGCAGCACGGGAGTTCTCTCTGGGGCCAACGTCCTGACTTTC

size: .
J: TRBJ1-2
D: .
V: TRBV2
CDR3: CASSESNYGYTF
DNA: TGTGCCAGCAGTGAATCTAACTATGGCTACACCTTC

size: few
J: TRBJ1-4
D: .
V: TRBV4-3
CDR3: CASSQDRAPNEKLFF
DNA: TGCGCCAGCAGCCAAGACAGGGCCCCTAATGAAAAACTGTTTTTT

size: .
J: TRBJ1-2
D: TRBD1
V: TRBV7-9
CDR3: CASSFHRGRGYTF
DNA: TGTGCCAGCAGCTTTCACAGGGGGCGAGGCTACACCTTC

size: many
J: TRBJ2-7
D: .
V: TRBV2
CDR3: CASTIRHYEQYF
DNA: TGTGCCAGCACCATTAGACACTACGAGCAGTACTTC

size: .
J: TRBJ2-7
D: .
V: TRBV4-1
CDR3: CASSPLLSNEQYF
DNA: TGCGCCAGCAGCCCCCTCCTAAGCAACGAGCAGTACTTC

size: .
J: TRBJ1-2
D: TRBD1
V: TRBV7-6
CDR3: CASSSHDRERGYTF
DNA: TGTGCCAGCAGCTCTCATGACAGGGAAAGAGGCTACACCTTC

size: .
J: TRBJ2-7
D: .
V: TRBV2
CDR3: CASMPGVTYEQYF
DNA: TGTGCCAGCATGCCAGGGGTGACCTACGAGCAGTACTTC

size: .
J: TRBJ2-5
D: .
V: TRBV27
CDR3: CASSLTSYQETQYF
DNA: TGTGCCAGCAGTTTGACTTCGTACCAAGAGACCCAGTACTTC

size: few
J: TRBJ2-3
D: TRBD2
V: TRBV7-9
CDR3: CASSRTSGGWGTQYF
DNA: TGTGCCAGCAGCCGGACTAGCGGGGGCTGGGGCACGCAGTATTTT

size: .
J: TRBJ2-2
D: TRBD2
V: TRBV29-1
CDR3: CSVGLAERTNTGELFF
DNA: TGCAGCGTCGGACTAGCGGAGCGTACGAACACCGGGGAGCTGTTTTTT

size: .
J: TRBJ2-1
D: TRBD2
V: TRBV9
CDR3: CASSGSGVADEQFF
DNA: TGTGCCAGCAGCGGTAGCGGGGTGGCCGATGAGCAGTTCTTC

size: .
J: TRBJ1-1
D: .
V: TRBV6-5
CDR3: CASSYAHEAFF
DNA: TGTGCCAGCAGTTACGCCCATGAAGCTTTCTTT

size: .
J: TRBJ2-5
D: .
V: TRBV30
CDR3: CAWSMDREETQYF
DNA: TGTGCCTGGAGTATGGACAGAGAAGAGACCCAGTACTTC

size: .
J: TRBJ1-1
D: .
V: TRBV9
CDR3: CASSVAMVNTEAFF
DNA: TGTGCCAGCAGCGTAGCGATGGTGAACACTGAAGCTTTCTTT

size: .
J: TRBJ1-1
D: .
V: TRBV7-2
CDR3: CASSSEGGSGVLNTEAFF
DNA: TGTGCCAGCAGCTCAGAGGGCGGGTCAGGGGTATTGAACACTGAAGCTTTCTTT